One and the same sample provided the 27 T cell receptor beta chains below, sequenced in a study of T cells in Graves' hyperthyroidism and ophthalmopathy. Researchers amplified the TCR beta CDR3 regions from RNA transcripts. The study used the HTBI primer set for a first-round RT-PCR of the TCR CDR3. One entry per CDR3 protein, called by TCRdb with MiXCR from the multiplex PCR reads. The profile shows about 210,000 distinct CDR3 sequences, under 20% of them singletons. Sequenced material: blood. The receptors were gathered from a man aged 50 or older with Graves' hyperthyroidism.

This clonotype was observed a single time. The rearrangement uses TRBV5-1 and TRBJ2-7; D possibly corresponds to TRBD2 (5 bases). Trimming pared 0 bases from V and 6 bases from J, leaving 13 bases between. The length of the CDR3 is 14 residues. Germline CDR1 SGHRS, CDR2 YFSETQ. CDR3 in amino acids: CASSLGEFWSEQYF. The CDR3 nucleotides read TGCGCCAGCAGCTTGGGGGAGTTCTGGAGCGAGCAGTACTTC.

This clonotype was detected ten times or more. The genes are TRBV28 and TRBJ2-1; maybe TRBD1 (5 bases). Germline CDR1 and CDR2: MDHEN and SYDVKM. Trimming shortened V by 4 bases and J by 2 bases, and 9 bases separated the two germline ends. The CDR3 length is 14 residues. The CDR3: CASSSDKTYNEQFF. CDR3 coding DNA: TGTGCCAGCAGTTCGGACAAGACCTACAATGAGCAGTTCTTC. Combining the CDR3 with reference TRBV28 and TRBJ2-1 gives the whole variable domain DVKVTQSSRYLVKRTGEKVFLECVQDMDHENMFWYRQDPGLGLRLIYFSYDVKMKEKGDIPEGYSVSREKKERFSLILESASTNQTSMYLCASSSDKTYNEQFFGPGTRLTVL.

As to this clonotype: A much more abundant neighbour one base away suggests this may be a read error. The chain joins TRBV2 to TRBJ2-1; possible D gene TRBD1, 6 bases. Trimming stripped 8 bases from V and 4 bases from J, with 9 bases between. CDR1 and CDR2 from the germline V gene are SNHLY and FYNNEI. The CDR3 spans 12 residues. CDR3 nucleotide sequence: TGTGCCAGCTGGCAGGGGTACAATGAGCAGTTCTTC. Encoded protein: CASWQGYNEQFF.

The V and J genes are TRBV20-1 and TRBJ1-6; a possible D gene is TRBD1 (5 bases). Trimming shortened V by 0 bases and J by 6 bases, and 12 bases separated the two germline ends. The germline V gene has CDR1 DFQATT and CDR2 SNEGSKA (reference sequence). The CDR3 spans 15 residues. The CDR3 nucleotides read TGCAGTGCTAGAGATCAAGGGGCCACTAATTCACCCCTCCACTTT. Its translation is CSARDQGATNSPLHF.

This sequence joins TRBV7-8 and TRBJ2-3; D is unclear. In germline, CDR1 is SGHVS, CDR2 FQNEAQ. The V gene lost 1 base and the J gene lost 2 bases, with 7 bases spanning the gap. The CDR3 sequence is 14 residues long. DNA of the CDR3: TGTGCCAGCAGCTTAGATAGGGTCACAGATACGCAGTATTTT. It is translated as CASSLDRVTDTQYF.

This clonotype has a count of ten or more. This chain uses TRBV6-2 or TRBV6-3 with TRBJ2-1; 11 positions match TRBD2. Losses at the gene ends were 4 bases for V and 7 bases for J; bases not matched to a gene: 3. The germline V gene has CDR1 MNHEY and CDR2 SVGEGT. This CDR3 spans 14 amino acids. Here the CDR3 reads CASSFSGRANEQFF. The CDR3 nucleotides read TGTGCCAGCAGTTTTAGCGGGAGGGCGAATGAGCAGTTCTTC.

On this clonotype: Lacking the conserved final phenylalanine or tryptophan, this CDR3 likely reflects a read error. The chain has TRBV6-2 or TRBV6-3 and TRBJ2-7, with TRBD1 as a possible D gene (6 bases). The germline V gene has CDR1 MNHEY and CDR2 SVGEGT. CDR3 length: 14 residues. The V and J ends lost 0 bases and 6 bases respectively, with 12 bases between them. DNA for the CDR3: TGTGCCAGCAGTTACTCGAGGACAGTTCTCGAGCAGTACCTC. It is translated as CASSYSRTVLEQYL.

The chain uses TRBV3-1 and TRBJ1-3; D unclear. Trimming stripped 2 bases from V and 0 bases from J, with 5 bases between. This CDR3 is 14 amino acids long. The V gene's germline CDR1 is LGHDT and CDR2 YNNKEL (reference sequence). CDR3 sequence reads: CASSQQASGNTIYF. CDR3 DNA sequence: TGTGCCAGCAGCCAACAGGCCTCTGGAAACACCATATATTTT. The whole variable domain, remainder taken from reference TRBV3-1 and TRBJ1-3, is DTAVSQTPKYLVTQMGNDKSIKCEQNLGHDTMYWYKQDSKKFLKIMFSYNNKELIINETVPNRFSPKSPDKAHLNLHINSLELGDSAVYFCASSQQASGNTIYFGEGSWLTVV.

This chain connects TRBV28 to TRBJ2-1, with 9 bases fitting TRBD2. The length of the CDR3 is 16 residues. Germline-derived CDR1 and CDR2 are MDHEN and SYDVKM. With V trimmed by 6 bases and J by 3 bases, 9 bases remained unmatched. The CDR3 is CASSLLGLAFYNEQFF. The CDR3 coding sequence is TGTGCCAGCAGCCTACTCGGACTAGCGTTCTACAATGAGCAGTTCTTC.

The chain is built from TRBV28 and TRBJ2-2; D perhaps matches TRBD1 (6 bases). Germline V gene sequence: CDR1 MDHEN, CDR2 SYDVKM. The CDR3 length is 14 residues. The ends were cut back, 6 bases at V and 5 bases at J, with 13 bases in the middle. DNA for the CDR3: TGTGCCAGCAGACTACAGGGATGGACCGGGGAGCTGTTTTTT. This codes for CASRLQGWTGELFF.

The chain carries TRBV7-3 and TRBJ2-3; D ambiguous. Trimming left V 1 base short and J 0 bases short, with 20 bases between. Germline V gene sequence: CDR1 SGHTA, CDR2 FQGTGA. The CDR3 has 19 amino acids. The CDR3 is CASSLNPSFGTSSTDTQYF. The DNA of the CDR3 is TGTGCCAGCAGCTTAAACCCCTCTTTTGGCACCAGTAGCACAGATACGCAGTATTTT.

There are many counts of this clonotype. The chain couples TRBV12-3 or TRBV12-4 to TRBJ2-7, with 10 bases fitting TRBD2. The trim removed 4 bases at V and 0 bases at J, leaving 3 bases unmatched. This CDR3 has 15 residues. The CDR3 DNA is TGTGCCAGCAGTTGGACTAGCGGACCCTCCTACGAGCAGTACTTC. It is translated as CASSWTSGPSYEQYF.

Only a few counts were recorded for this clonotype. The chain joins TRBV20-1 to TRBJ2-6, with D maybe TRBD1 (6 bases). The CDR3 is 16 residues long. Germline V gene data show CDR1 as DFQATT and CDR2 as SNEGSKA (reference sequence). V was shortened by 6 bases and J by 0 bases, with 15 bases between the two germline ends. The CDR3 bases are TGCAGTGCCAGGGGTATGGGCGTCTCTGGGGCCAACGTCCTGACTTTC. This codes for CSARGMGVSGANVLTF.

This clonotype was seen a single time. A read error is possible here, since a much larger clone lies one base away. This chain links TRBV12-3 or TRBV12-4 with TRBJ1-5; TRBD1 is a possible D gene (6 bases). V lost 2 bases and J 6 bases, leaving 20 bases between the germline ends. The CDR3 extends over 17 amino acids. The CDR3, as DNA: TGTGCCAGCAGTTTACTCCGGGGGCTCGATCAGGTTCAGCCCCAGCATTTT. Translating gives CASSLLRGLDQVQPQHF.

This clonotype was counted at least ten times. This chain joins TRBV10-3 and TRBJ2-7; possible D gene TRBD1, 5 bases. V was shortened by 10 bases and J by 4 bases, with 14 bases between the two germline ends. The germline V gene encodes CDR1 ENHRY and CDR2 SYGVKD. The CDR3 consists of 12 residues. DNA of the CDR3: TGTGCCACCTCAACTCAGGGTTACGAGCAGTACTTC. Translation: CATSTQGYEQYF.

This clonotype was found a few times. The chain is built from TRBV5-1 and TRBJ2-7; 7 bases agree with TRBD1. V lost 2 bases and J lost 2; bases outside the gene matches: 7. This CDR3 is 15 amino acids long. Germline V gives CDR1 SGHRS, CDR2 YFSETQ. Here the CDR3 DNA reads TGCGCCAGCAGCTTTATCCCAGACAGGGCCTACGAGCAGTACTTC. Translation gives CASSFIPDRAYEQYF.

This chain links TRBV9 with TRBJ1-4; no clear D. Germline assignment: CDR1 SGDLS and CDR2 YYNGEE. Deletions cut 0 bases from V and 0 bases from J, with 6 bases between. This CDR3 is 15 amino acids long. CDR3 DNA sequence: TGTGCCAGCAGCGTAGCATCGGCAACTAATGAAAAACTGTTTTTT. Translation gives CASSVASATNEKLFF.

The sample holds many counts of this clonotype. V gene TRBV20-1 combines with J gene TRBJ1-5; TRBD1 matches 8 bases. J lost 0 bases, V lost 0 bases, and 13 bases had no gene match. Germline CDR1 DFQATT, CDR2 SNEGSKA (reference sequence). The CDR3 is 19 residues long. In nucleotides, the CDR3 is TGCAGTGCTAGAGATTTTGGACAGGGCCAACTTTATAGCAATCAGCCCCAGCATTTT. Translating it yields CSARDFGQGQLYSNQPQHF.

In DNA, the CDR3 is TGTGCCAGCAGCACCGGGACTAGCGGGAGTGGCACAGATACGCAGTATTTT. Its protein product is CASSTGTSGSGTDTQYF. The chain is built from TRBV5-5 and TRBJ2-3, with 14 bases that match TRBD2. This CDR3 contains 17 residues. V gave up 4 bases and J gave up 1 base; unmatched junction bases: 5. Germline CDR1 and CDR2: SGHKS and YYEKEE (reference sequence). Full variable domain (missing parts from reference TRBV5-5 and TRBJ2-3): DAGVTQSPTHLIKTRGQQVTLRCSPISGHKSVSWYQQVLGQGPQFIFQYYEKEERGRGNFPDRFSARQFPNYSSELNVNALLLGDSALYLCASSTGTSGSGTDTQYFGPGTRLTVL.

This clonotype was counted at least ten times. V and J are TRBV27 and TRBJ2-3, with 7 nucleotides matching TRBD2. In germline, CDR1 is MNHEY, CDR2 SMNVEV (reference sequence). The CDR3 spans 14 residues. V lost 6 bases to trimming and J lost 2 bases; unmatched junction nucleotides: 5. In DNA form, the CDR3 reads TGTGCCAGCAGCCGAGCGGGAATCACAGATACGCAGTATTTT. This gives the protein CASSRAGITDTQYF.

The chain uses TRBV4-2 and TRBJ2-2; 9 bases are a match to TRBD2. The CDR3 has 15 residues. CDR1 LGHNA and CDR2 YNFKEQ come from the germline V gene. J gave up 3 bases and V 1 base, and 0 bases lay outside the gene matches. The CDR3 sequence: CASSQGTSDTGELFF. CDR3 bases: TGTGCCAGCAGCCAAGGGACTAGCGACACCGGGGAGCTGTTTTTT.

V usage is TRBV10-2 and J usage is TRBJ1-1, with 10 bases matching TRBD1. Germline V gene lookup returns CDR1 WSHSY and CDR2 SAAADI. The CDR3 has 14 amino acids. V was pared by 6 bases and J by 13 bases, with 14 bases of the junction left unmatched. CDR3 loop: CASREQDRGSEIFF. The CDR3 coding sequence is TGCGCCAGCAGAGAACAGGACAGGGGGTCGGAGATTTTCTTT.

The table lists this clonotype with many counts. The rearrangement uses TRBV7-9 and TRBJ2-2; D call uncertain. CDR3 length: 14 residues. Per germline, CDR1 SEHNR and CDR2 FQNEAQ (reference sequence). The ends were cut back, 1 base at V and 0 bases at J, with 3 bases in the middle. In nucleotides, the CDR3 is TGTGCCAGCAGCTTAGGGTCGAACACCGGGGAGCTGTTTTTT. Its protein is CASSLGSNTGELFF.

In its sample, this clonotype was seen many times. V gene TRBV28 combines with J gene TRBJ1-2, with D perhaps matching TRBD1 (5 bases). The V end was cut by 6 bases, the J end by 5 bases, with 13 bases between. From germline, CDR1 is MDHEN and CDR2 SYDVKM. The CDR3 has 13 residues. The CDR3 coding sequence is TGTGCCAGCAGCTTTGTAGGGGTTTATGGCTACACCTTC. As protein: CASSFVGVYGYTF.

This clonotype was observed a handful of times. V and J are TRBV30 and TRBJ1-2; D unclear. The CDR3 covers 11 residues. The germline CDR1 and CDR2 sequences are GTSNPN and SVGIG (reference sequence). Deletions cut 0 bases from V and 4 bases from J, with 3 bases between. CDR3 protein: CAWSVFYGYTF. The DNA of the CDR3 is TGTGCCTGGAGTGTGTTCTATGGCTACACCTTC. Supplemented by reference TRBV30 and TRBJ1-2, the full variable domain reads SQTIHQWPATLVQPVGSPLSLECTVEGTSNPNLYWYRQAAGRGLQLLFYSVGIGQISSEVPQNLSASRPQDRQFILSSKKLLLSDSGFYLCAWSVFYGYTFGSGTRLTVV.

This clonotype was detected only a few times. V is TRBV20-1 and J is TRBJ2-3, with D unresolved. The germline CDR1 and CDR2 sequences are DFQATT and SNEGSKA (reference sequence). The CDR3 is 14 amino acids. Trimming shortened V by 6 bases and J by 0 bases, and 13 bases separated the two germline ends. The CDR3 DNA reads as TGCAGTGCAACAGAGGACCCGAGCACAGATACGCAGTATTTT. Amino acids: CSATEDPSTDTQYF.

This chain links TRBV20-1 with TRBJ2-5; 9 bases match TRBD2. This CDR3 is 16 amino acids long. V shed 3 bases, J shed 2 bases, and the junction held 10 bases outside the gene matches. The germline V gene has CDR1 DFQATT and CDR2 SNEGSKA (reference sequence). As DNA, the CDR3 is TGCAGTGCTAGGGCACTAGCGGGTCGATTACAAGAGACCCAGTACTTC. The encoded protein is CSARALAGRLQETQYF.